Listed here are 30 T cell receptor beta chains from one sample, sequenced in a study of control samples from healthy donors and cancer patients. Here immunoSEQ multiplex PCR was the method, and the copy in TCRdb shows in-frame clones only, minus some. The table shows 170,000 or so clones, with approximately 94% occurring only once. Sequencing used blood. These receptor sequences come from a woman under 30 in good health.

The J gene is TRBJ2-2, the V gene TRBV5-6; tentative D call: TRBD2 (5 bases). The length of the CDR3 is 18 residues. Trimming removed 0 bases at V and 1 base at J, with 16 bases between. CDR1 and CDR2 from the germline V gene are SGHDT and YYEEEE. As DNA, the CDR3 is TGTGCCAGCAGCTTGGTAGTTTCGGGGTTTGGGAACACCGGGGAGCTGTTTTTT. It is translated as CASSLVVSGFGNTGELFF.

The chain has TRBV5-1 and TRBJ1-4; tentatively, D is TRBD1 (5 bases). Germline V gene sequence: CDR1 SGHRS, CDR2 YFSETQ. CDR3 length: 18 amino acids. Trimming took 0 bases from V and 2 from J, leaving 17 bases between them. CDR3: CASSLEGLRWGTNEKLFF. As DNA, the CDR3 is TGCGCCAGCAGCTTGGAGGGGCTAAGATGGGGTACTAATGAAAAACTGTTTTTT.

The CDR3 here is CASSGEGYQPQHF. CDR3 nucleotides: TGTGCCAGTAGTGGGGAGGGATATCAGCCCCAGCATTTT. The chain combines TRBV19 with TRBJ1-5; D ambiguous. The CDR3 sequence is 13 residues long. Trimming pared 5 bases from V and 5 bases from J, leaving 10 bases between. From germline, CDR1 is LNHDA and CDR2 SQIVND (reference sequence).

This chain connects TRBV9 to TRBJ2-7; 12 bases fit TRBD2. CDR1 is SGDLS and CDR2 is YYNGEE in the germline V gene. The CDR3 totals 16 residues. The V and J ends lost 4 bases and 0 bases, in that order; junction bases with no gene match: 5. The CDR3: CASSPLAGGPSYEQYF. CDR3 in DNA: TGTGCCAGCAGCCCGCTAGCGGGAGGGCCCTCCTACGAGCAGTACTTC.

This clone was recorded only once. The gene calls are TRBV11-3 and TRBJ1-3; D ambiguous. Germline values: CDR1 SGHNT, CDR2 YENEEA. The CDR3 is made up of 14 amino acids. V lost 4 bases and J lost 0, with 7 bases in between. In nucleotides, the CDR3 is TGTGCCAGCAGCTCAGGAATCTCTGGAAACACCATATATTTT. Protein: CASSSGISGNTIYF.

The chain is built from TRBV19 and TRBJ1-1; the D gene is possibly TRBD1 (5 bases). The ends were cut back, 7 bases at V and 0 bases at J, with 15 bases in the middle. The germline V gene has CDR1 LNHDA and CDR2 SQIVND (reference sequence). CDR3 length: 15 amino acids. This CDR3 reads CASISLTAMNTEAFF. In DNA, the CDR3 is TGTGCCAGTATCTCACTGACAGCCATGAACACTGAAGCTTTCTTT.

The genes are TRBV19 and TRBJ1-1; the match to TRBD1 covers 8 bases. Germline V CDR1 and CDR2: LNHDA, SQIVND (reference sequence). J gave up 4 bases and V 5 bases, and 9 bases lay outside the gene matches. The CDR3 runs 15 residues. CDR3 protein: CASSPLQGDATEAFF. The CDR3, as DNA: TGTGCCAGTAGTCCTCTACAGGGGGATGCCACTGAAGCTTTCTTT.

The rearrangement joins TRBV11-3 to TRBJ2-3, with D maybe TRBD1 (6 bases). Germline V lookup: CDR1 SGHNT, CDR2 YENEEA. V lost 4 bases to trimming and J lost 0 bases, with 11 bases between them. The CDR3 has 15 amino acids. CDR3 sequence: CASSSGGISTDTQYF. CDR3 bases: TGTGCCAGCAGCTCTGGGGGCATAAGCACAGATACGCAGTATTTT.

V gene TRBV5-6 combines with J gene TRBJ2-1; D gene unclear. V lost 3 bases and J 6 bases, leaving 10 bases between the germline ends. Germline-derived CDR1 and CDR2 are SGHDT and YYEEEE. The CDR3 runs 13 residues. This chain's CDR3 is CASSYGPVNEQFF. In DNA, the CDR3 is TGTGCCAGCAGCTACGGACCAGTCAATGAGCAGTTCTTC. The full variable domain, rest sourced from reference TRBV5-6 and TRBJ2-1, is DAGVTQSPTHLIKTRGQQVTLRCSPKSGHDTVSWYQQALGQGPQFIFQYYEEEERQRGNFPDRFSGHQFPNYSSELNVNALLLGDSALYLCASSYGPVNEQFFGPGTRLTVL.

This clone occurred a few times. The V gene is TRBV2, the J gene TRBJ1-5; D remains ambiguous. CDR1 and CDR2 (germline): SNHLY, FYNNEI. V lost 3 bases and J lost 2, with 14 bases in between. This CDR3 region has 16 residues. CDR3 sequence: CASSDDRAFRNQPQHF. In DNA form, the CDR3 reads TGTGCCAGCAGTGACGACCGGGCCTTCCGCAATCAGCCCCAGCATTTT.

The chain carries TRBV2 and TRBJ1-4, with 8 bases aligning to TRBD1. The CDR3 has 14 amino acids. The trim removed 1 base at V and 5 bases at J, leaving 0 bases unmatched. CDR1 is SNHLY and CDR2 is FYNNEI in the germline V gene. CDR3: CASSEDRGNEKLFF. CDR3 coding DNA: TGTGCCAGCAGTGAAGACAGGGGGAATGAAAAACTGTTTTTT.

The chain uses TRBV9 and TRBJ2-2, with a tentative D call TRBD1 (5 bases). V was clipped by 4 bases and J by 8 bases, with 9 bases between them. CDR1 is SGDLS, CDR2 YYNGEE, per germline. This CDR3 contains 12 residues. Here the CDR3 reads CASSPQGGELFF. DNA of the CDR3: TGTGCCAGCAGCCCCCAGGGTGGGGAGCTGTTTTTT.

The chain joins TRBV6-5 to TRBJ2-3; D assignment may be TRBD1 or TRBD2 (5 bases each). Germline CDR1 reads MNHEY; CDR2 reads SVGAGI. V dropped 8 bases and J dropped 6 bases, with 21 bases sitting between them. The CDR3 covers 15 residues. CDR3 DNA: TGTGCCAGCCGGGGCGGGCTAGCCCGACGGGATACGCAGTATTTT. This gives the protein CASRGGLARRDTQYF.

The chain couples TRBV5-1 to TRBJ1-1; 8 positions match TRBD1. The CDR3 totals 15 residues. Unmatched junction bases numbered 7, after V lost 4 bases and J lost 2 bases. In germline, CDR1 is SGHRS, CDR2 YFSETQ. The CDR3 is CASSPKTGVNTEAFF. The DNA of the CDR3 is TGCGCCAGCAGCCCAAAGACAGGGGTTAACACTGAAGCTTTCTTT.

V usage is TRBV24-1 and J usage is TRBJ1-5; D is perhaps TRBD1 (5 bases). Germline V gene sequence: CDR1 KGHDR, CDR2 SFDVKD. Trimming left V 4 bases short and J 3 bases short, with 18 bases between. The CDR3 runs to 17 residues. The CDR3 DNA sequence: TGTGCCACCAGTGAACCGGGGCCCAAGGGAAACAATCAGCCCCAGCATTTT. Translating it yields CATSEPGPKGNNQPQHF.

The CDR3 sequence is CASRSTLTDTQYF. CDR3 nucleotide sequence: TGTGCCAGCAGATCGACATTAACAGATACGCAGTATTTT. The genes are TRBV7-2 and TRBJ2-3; D remains ambiguous. Trimming took off 6 bases at V and 3 bases at J, with 10 bases between the two ends. The germline CDR1 and CDR2 sequences are SGHTA and FQGNSA. The CDR3 spans 13 residues.

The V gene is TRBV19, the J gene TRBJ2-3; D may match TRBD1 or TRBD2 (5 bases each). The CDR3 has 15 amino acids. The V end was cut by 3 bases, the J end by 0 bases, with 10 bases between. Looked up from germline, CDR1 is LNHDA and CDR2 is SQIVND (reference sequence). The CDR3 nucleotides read TGTGCCAGTAGTATTGGGGGACCCAGCACAGATACGCAGTATTTT. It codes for CASSIGGPSTDTQYF.

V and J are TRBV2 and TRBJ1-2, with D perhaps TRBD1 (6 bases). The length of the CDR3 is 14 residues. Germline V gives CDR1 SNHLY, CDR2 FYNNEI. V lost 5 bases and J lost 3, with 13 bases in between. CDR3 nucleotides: TGTGCCAGCAGTCAACGACAGGTGGACTATGGCTACACCTTC. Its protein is CASSQRQVDYGYTF.

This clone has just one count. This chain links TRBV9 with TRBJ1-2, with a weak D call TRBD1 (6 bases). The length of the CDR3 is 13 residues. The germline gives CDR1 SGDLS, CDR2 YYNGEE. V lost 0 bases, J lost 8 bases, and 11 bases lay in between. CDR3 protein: CASSVGGAEGYTF. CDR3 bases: TGTGCCAGCAGCGTAGGGGGGGCAGAGGGCTACACCTTC.

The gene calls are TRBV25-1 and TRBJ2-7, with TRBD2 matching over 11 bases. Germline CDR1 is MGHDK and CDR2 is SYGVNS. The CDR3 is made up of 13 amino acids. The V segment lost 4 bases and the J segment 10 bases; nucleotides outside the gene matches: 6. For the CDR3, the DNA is TGTGCCAGCAGTGGGGGGACTAGCGGAAACCAGTACTTC. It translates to CASSGGTSGNQYF.

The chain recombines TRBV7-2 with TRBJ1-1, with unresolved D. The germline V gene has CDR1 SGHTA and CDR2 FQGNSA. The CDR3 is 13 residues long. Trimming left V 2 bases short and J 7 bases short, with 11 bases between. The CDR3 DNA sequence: TGTGCCAGCAGCTTAACATTCAGCAGTGAAGCTTTCTTT. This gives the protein CASSLTFSSEAFF.

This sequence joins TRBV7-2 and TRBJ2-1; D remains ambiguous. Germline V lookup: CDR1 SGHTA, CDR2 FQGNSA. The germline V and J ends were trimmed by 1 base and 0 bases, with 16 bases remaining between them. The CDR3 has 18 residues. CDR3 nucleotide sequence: TGTGCCAGCAGCTTAGTTGAGGTGCTCCTTAGCTCCTACAATGAGCAGTTCTTC. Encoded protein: CASSLVEVLLSSYNEQFF. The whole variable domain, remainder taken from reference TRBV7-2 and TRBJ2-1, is GAGVSQSPSNKVTEKGKDVELRCDPISGHTALYWYRQSLGQGLEFLIYFQGNSAPDKSGLPSDRFSAERTGGSVSTLTIQRTQQEDSAVYLCASSLVEVLLSSYNEQFFGPGTRLTVL.

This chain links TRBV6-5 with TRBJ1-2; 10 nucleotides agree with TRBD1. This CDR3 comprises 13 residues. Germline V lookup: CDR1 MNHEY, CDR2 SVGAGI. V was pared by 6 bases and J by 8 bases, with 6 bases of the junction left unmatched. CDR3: CASRRQGAMGYTF. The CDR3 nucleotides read TGTGCCAGCAGACGACAGGGGGCGATGGGCTACACCTTC.

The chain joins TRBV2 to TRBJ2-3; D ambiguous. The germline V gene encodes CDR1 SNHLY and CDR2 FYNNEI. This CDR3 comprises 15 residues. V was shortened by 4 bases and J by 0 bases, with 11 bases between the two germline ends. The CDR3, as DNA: TGTGCCAGCAGTGTTGAAAAGGTTAGCACAGATACGCAGTATTTT. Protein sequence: CASSVEKVSTDTQYF.

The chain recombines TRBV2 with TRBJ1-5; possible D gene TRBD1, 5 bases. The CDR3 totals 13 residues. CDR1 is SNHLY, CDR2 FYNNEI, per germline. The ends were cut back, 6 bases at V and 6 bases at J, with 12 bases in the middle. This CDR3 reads CASSGWRGQPQHF. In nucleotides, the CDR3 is TGTGCCAGCAGCGGATGGAGGGGTCAGCCCCAGCATTTT. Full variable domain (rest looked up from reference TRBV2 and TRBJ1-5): EPEVTQTPSHQVTQMGQEVILRCVPISNHLYFYWYRQILGQKVEFLVSFYNNEISEKSEIFDDQFSVERPDGSNFTLKIRSTKLEDSAMYFCASSGWRGQPQHFGDGTRLSIL.

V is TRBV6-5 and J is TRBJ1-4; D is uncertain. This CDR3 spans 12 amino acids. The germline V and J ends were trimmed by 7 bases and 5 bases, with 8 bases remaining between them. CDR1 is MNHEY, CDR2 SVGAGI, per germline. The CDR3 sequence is CASKGPNEKLFF. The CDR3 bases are TGTGCCAGCAAGGGTCCGAATGAAAAACTGTTTTTT.

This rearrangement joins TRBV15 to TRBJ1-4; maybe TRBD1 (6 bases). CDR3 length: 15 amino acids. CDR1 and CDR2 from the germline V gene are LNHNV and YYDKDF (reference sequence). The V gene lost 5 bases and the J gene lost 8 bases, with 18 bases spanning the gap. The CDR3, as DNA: TGTGCCACCAGCCCCCGAGGGGGGTCAGGGGAAAAACTGTTTTTT. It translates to CATSPRGGSGEKLFF. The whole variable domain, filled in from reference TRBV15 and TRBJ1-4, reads DAMVIQNPRYQVTQFGKPVTLSCSQTLNHNVMYWYQQKSSQAPKLLFHYYDKDFNNEADTPDNFQSRRPNTSFCFLDIRSPGLGDTAMYLCATSPRGGSGEKLFFGSGTQLSVL.

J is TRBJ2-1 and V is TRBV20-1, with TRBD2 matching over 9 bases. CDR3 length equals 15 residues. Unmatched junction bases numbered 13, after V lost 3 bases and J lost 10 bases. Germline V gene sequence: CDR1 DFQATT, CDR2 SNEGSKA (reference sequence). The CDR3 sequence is CSASYPSGARVEQFF. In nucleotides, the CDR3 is TGCAGTGCTAGTTATCCTAGCGGGGCCAGGGTCGAGCAGTTCTTC.

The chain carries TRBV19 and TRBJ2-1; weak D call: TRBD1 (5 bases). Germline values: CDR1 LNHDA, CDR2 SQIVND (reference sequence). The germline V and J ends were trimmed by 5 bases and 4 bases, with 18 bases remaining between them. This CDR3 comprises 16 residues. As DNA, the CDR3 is TGTGCCAGTAGTCTAAGCCCCACTCGACAGTACAATGAGCAGTTCTTC. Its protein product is CASSLSPTRQYNEQFF.

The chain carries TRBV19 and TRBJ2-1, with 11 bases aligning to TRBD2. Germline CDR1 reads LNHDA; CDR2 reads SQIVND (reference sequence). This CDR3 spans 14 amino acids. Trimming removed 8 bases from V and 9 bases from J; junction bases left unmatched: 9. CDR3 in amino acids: CASSTGLAVGEQFF. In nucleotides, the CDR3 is TGTGCCAGTTCTACGGGACTAGCGGTGGGTGAGCAGTTCTTC.